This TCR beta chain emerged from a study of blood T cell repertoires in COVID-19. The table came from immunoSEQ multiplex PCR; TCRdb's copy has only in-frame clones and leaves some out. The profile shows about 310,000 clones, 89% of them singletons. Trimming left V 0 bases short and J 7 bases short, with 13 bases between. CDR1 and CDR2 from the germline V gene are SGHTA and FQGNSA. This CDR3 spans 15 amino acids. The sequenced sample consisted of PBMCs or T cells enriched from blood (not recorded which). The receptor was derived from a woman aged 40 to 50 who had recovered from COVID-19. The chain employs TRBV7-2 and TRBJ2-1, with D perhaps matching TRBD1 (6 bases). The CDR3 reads CASSLALAGQNEQFF. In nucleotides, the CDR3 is TGTGCCAGCAGCTTAGCGCTAGCAGGACAGAATGAGCAGTTCTTC.